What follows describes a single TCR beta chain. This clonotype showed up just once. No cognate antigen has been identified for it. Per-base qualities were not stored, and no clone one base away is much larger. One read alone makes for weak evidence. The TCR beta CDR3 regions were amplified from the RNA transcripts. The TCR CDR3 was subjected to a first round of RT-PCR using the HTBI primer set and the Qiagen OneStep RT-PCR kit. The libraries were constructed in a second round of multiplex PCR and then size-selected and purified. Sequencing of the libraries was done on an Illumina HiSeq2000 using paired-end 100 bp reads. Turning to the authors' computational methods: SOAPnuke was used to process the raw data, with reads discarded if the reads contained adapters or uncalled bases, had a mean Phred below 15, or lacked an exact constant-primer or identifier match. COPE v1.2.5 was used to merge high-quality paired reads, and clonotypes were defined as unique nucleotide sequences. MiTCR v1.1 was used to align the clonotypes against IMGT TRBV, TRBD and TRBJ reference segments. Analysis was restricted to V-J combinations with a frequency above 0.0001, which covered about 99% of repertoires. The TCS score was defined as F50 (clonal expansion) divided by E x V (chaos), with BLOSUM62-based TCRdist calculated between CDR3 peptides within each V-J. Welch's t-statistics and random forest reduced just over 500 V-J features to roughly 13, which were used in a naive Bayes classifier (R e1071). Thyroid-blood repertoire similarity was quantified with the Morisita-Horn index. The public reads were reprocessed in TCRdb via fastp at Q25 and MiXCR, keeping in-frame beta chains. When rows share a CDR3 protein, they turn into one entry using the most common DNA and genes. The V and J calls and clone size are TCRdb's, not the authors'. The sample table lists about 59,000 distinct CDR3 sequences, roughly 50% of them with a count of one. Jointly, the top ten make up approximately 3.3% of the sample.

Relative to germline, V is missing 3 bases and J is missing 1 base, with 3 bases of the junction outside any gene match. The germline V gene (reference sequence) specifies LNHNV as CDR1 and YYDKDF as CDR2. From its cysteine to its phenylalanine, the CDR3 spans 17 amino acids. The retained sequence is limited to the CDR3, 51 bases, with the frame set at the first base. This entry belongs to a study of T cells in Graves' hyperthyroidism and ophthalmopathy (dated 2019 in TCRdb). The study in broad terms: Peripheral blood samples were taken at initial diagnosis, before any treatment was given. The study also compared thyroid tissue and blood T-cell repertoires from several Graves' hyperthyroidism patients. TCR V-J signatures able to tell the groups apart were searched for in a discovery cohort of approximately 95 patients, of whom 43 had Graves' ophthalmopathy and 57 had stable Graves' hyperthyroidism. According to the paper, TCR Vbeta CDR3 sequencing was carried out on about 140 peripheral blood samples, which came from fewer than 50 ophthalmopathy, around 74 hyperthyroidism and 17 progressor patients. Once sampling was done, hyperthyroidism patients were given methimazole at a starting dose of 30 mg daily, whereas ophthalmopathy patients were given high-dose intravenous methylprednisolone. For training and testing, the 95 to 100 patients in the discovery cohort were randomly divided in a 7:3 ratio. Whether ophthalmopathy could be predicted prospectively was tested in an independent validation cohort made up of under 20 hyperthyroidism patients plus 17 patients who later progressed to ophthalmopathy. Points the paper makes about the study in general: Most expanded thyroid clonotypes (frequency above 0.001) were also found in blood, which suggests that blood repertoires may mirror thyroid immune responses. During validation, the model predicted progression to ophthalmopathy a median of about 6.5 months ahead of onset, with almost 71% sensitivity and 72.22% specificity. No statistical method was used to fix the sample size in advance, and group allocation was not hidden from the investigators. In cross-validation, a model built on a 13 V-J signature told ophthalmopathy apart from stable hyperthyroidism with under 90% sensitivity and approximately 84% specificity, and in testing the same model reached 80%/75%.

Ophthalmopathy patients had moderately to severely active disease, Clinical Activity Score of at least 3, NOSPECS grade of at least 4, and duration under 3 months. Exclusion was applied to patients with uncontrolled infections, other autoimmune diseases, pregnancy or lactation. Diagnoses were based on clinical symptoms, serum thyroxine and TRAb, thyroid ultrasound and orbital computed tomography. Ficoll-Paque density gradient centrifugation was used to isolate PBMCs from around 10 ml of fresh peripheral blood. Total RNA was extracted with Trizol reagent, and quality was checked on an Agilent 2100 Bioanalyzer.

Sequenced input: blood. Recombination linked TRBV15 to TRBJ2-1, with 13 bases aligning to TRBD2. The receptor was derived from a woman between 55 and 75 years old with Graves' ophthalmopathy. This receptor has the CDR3 CATSSGLAGVSYNEQFF. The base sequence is TGTGCCACCAGCAGCGGACTAGCGGGAGTTTCCTACAATGAGCAGTTCTTC.